Here is one T cell receptor (beta chain) with its context. Its target is not known. The CDR3 runs 16 residues. Germline-derived CDR1 and CDR2 are MGHRA and YSYEKL. With 4 bases removed from V and 0 bases from J, the gap between germline ends came to 14 bases. Next came a second PCR, run for about 7 to 12 cycles, which used a sample-barcoded 5' primer along with a J-beta primer mix. TCRdb re-analysed the 5' RACE reads in MiXCR, keeping a single row per CDR3 protein. The sample lists 900,000 to 950,000 distinct CDR3 sequences, 25% to 30% occurring once. This sample is part of a study of blood T cells in healthy people across ages. Notes on the study in general: Diversity was higher, and naive CD4+ cells more numerous, in long-lived donors than in aged donors.

These same data were also listed under a study on T cells of mothers and their children.

The origin of this receptor is a woman between 40 and 55 years old in good health. Input material: blood. V is TRBV4-1 and J is TRBJ2-3, with D possibly being TRBD2 (6 bases). CDR3 nucleotides: TGCGCCAGCAGCCTGGGACTGTTGGGAAGCACAGATACGCAGTATTTT. Translated: CASSLGLLGSTDTQYF.